These T cell receptor beta chains were read from a single sample in a study of blood T cell repertoires in COVID-19. Libraries were prepared by immunoSEQ multiplex PCR; TCRdb keeps only in-frame clonotypes and omits some of them. The table records roughly 280,000 clones, roughly 90% of them present only once. The source material was peripheral blood. Receptor source: a woman aged 45 to 65 who had recovered from COVID-19. Both conserved end residues are part of each CDR3. D genes are given only for firm matches.

>TRBJ2-7|13|TRBV6-5|TRBD2
CASSGGGYGEQYF
TGTGCCAGCAGCGGGGGGGGCTATGGCGAGCAGTACTTC
>TRBJ1-2|16|TRBV5-6|TRBD1
CASSLARRDRNYGYTF
TGTGCCAGCAGCTTGGCCCGGCGGGACAGGAACTATGGCTACACCTTC
>TRBJ2-7|13|TRBV3-1/TRBV3-2|.
CASSQVRGSEQYF
TGTGCCAGCAGCCAAGTTCGAGGGTCCGAGCAGTACTTC
>TRBJ1-5|15|TRBV28|.
CASSLGAYSNQPQHF
TGTGCCAGCAGCTTAGGGGCCTATAGCAATCAGCCCCAGCATTTT
>TRBJ1-2|14|TRBV6-5|TRBD1
CASSYGQGGYGYTF
TGTGCCAGCAGTTACGGGCAGGGGGGCTATGGCTACACCTTC
>TRBJ2-2|14|TRBV11-2|.
CASSFTDSVGELFF
TGTGCCAGCAGCTTTACGGACAGCGTAGGGGAGCTGTTTTTT
>TRBJ1-4|16|TRBV27|.
CASRRSLDKDYEKLFF
.
>TRBJ2-7|15|TRBV9|TRBD2
CASSVEVAGGDEQYF
TGTGCCAGCAGCGTAGAGGTAGCGGGAGGGGACGAGCAGTACTTC
>TRBJ2-7|11|TRBV30|TRBD2
CAWSWGGEQYF
TGTGCCTGGAGTTGGGGGGGCGAGCAGTACTTC
>TRBJ1-2|15|TRBV5-6|TRBD1
CASSLAGFGTAGYTF
TGTGCCAGCAGCTTGGCGGGGTTCGGGACAGCCGGCTACACCTTC
>TRBJ2-1|14|TRBV7-3|TRBD2
CASSRGRAYNEQFF
TGTGCCAGCAGCCGCGGGAGGGCCTACAATGAGCAGTTCTTC
>TRBJ2-5|15|TRBV9|TRBD2
CASSGRTSGSRAQYF
TGTGCCAGCAGCGGCCGGACTAGCGGCAGTCGGGCCCAGTACTTC
>TRBJ2-3|15|TRBV7-2|.
CASSYQGGAGDTQYF
TGTGCCAGCAGCTACCAAGGGGGGGCCGGAGATACGCAGTATTTT
>TRBJ2-1|16|TRBV6-6|.
CASSYESGVPGNEQFF
TGTGCCAGCAGTTACGAATCGGGGGTCCCAGGTAATGAGCAGTTCTTC